A single sample is the source of the 30 T cell receptor beta chains below, sequenced in a study of STAT3 mutations in large granular lymphocyte leukemia. Assay: immunoSEQ multiplex PCR; the TCRdb copy retains only in-frame clones and omits some. The sample has about 4,400 clones, roughly 80% seen once; the top ten hold under 80%. Antigen specificity for these receptors is unknown. The study, taken as a whole, reports: Every T-LGLL patient had at least one immunodominant TCRbeta clonotype.

The material sequenced was peripheral blood mononuclear cells. Every receptor here comes from a man aged 40-49 years with T-cell large granular lymphocyte leukemia. Some clones in this sample may be carry-over from other donors' samples.

The chain joins TRBV13 to TRBJ2-5; tentative D call: TRBD1 (5 bases). Germline assignment: CDR1 PRHDT and CDR2 FYEKMQ (reference sequence). V was pared by 1 base and J by 5 bases, with 5 bases between. The CDR3 totals 12 residues. The CDR3 reads CASSLAGETQYF. CDR3 sequence (DNA): TGTGCCAGCAGCTTAGCAGGGGAGACCCAGTACTTC.

The CDR3 reads CASSQGAENIQYF. The DNA for the CDR3 is TGTGCCAGCTCACAGGGGGCGGAGAACATTCAGTACTTC. This chain uses TRBV18 with TRBJ2-4; TRBD1 matches 7 bases. This CDR3 has 13 residues. The V gene's germline CDR1 is KGHSH and CDR2 LQKENI. V shed 4 bases, J shed 7 bases, and the junction held 4 bases outside the gene matches. Based on the CDR3 plus reference TRBV18 and TRBJ2-4, the full variable domain is NAGVMQNPRHLVRRRGQEARLRCSPMKGHSHVYWYRQLPEEGLKFMVYLQKENIIDESGMPKERFSAEFPKEGPSILRIQQVVRGDSAAYFCASSQGAENIQYFGAGTRLSVL.

This clone occurred once. The rearrangement joins TRBV29-1 to TRBJ1-2; the D gene is possibly TRBD1 (5 bases). The germline V gene has CDR1 SQVTM and CDR2 ANQGSEA. Trimming took off 1 base at V and 8 bases at J, with 14 bases between the two ends. The CDR3 loop spans 13 amino acids. The CDR3 nucleotides read TGCAGCGTTGAAGCGGAAGGGGCGCGGGGCTACACCTTC. Translation: CSVEAEGARGYTF.

This chain links TRBV5-4 with TRBJ2-7, with unresolved D. V was shortened by 4 bases and J by 1 base, with 12 bases between the two germline ends. Germline lookup yields CDR1 SGHNT and CDR2 YYREEE (reference sequence). CDR3 length: 14 residues. The chain's CDR3 is CASSPTVGSYEQYF. DNA of the CDR3: TGTGCCAGCAGCCCAACGGTGGGTTCCTACGAGCAGTACTTC. The full variable domain, rest sourced from reference TRBV5-4 and TRBJ2-7, is ETGVTQSPTHLIKTRGQQVTLRCSSQSGHNTVSWYQQALGQGPQFIFQYYREEENGRGNFPPRFSGLQFPNYSSELNVNALELDDSALYLCASSPTVGSYEQYFGPGTRLTVT.

In its sample, this clone was seen a few times. The chain joins TRBV5-1 to TRBJ2-7; tentatively, D is TRBD1 or TRBD2 (5 bases each). Germline V gene sequence: CDR1 SGHRS, CDR2 YFSETQ. Between the trimmed V and J ends, which lost 0 bases and 9 bases, there was a span of 10 bases. The length of the CDR3 is 12 residues. CDR3 protein: CASSLAEGRQYF. Here the CDR3 DNA reads TGCGCCAGCAGCTTGGCCGAGGGACGGCAGTACTTC.

The chain carries TRBV18 and TRBJ2-7; 9 bases are a match to TRBD1. Germline-derived CDR1 and CDR2 are KGHSH and LQKENI. J lost 3 bases, V lost 5 bases, and 5 bases had no gene match. This CDR3 comprises 14 residues. CDR3 sequence reads: CASSTGQGYYEQYF. The CDR3 coding sequence is TGTGCCAGCTCAACGGGACAGGGATACTACGAGCAGTACTTC.

The chain recombines TRBV6-5 with TRBJ1-1; no firm D call. The CDR3 length is 12 residues. Trimming took 8 bases from V and 1 from J, leaving 8 bases between them. Germline V gene data show CDR1 as MNHEY and CDR2 as SVGAGI. CDR3 sequence (DNA): TGTGCCAGCTTTGGCTGGAACACTGAAGCTTTCTTT. Residues: CASFGWNTEAFF.

This clone has only a few counts. The chain uses TRBV4-3 and TRBJ1-2; D is perhaps TRBD1 (5 bases). The CDR3 extends over 14 amino acids. Germline lookup yields CDR1 LGHNA and CDR2 YSLEER. V was cut by 6 bases and J by 4 bases, with 15 bases left in between. The CDR3 DNA is TGCGCCAGCAGGCCCTCGGGGGGGAGCTATGGCTACACCTTC. This gives the protein CASRPSGGSYGYTF.

The chain is built from TRBV9 and TRBJ2-3; 10 bases align to TRBD2. The J segment lost 1 base and the V segment lost 0 bases, leaving 8 bases of the junction unmatched. There are 18 residues in the CDR3. Germline values: CDR1 SGDLS, CDR2 YYNGEE. This CDR3 is CASSVGLAGAYRTDTQYF. CDR3 coding DNA: TGTGCCAGCAGCGTAGGGCTAGCGGGGGCTTACCGCACAGATACGCAGTATTTT.

The chain has TRBV7-9 and TRBJ2-7, with D tentatively TRBD1 or TRBD2 (6 bases each). This CDR3 region has 15 residues. Trimming removed 7 bases at V and 3 bases at J, with 19 bases between. Germline CDR1 SEHNR, CDR2 FQNEAQ (reference sequence). The CDR3 sequence is CASTEVMGGGYEQYF. DNA of the CDR3: TGTGCCAGCACCGAGGTCATGGGGGGCGGCTACGAGCAGTACTTC.

The rearrangement uses TRBV2 and TRBJ1-2; 8 nucleotides align to TRBD1. CDR3 length equals 14 residues. CDR1 is SNHLY, CDR2 FYNNEI, per germline. Germline trimming cut 4 bases from V and 5 bases from J; bases unmatched to any gene: 6. The CDR3 DNA reads TGTGCCAGCAGTGCACAACGGACAGGGTATGGCTACACCTTC. The encoded protein is CASSAQRTGYGYTF.

V and J are TRBV4-1 and TRBJ2-1, with 9 bases lining up with TRBD1. V gave up 0 bases and J gave up 7 bases; unmatched junction bases: 4. The CDR3 has 15 amino acids. From germline, CDR1 is MGHRA and CDR2 YSYEKL. CDR3 DNA sequence: TGCGCCAGCAGCCAAGACGGGACAGGGTGGAATGAGCAGTTCTTC. This gives the protein CASSQDGTGWNEQFF.

The V call is TRBV7-9, the J call TRBJ1-1; 9 bases are a match to TRBD1. Germline V CDR1 and CDR2: SEHNR, FQNEAQ (reference sequence). V shed 3 bases, J shed 1 base, and the junction held 9 bases outside the gene matches. The CDR3 is 17 amino acids. CDR3 amino acids: CASSLTQGAKPNTEAFF. The CDR3 nucleotides read TGTGCCAGCAGCTTGACACAGGGGGCGAAACCGAACACTGAAGCTTTCTTT.

The chain recombines TRBV7-9 with TRBJ2-2; D is perhaps TRBD1 (6 bases). Trimming cost V 5 bases and J 5 bases, with 12 bases left between them. The CDR3 extends over 14 amino acids. Per germline, CDR1 SEHNR and CDR2 FQNEAQ (reference sequence). The CDR3 nucleotides are TGTGCCAGCAGCATGACAGGACCGACCGGGGAGCTGTTTTTT. It translates to CASSMTGPTGELFF.

The chain uses TRBV4-3 and TRBJ2-7; 9 nucleotides line up with TRBD1. Losses at the gene ends were 1 base for V and 1 base for J; bases not matched to a gene: 5. This CDR3 is 16 amino acids long. Germline CDR1 is LGHNA and CDR2 is YSLEER. CDR3 in amino acids: CASSQAPGTGSYEQYF. In DNA form, the CDR3 reads TGCGCCAGCAGCCAAGCCCCGGGGACAGGGTCCTACGAGCAGTACTTC.

CDR3 nucleotides: TGCAGCGTTAAGTTGACGGACGGGGGGAACACTGAAGCTTTCTTT. Amino acid sequence: CSVKLTDGGNTEAFF. This chain connects TRBV29-1 to TRBJ1-1, with D maybe TRBD1 (5 bases). CDR1 is SQVTM and CDR2 is ANQGSEA in the germline V gene. Trimming shortened V by 5 bases and J by 1 base, and 17 bases separated the two germline ends. This CDR3 is 15 amino acids long.

The gene calls are TRBV13 and TRBJ2-7; no reliable D call. This CDR3 region has 17 residues. Trimming took off 3 bases at V and 0 bases at J, with 18 bases between the two ends. Looked up from germline, CDR1 is PRHDT and CDR2 is FYEKMQ (reference sequence). The CDR3 DNA reads as TGTGCCAGCAGCTTGAGGCGGCAGCCGAAAATCTCCTACGAGCAGTACTTC. This encodes CASSLRRQPKISYEQYF.

The chain combines TRBV4-1 with TRBJ1-3, with D unclear. Germline V gene data show CDR1 as MGHRA and CDR2 as YSYEKL. The CDR3 length is 16 residues. V was pared by 0 bases and J by 0 bases, with 9 bases between. Here the CDR3 reads CASSQDSTLSGNTIYF. The CDR3 region has the DNA TGCGCCAGCAGCCAAGACAGTACGCTCTCTGGAAACACCATATATTTT.

CDR3 loop: CASSVLGGQHGYTF. The CDR3 DNA reads as TGTGCCAGCAGCGTATTGGGGGGACAGCATGGCTACACCTTC. The genes are TRBV7-9 and TRBJ1-2; 7 nucleotides match TRBD1. Germline V gene sequence: CDR1 SEHNR, CDR2 FQNEAQ (reference sequence). The ends lost 5 bases at V and 6 bases at J; junction bases unmatched: 9. CDR3 size: 14 residues.

The V and J genes are TRBV28 and TRBJ2-5; 9 bases line up with TRBD1. CDR3 length: 16 amino acids. The V and J ends lost 2 bases and 5 bases, in that order; junction bases with no gene match: 9. CDR1 is MDHEN and CDR2 is SYDVKM in the germline V gene. The chain's CDR3 is CASSLILGTGWETQYF. For the CDR3, the DNA is TGTGCCAGCAGTTTAATCCTTGGGACAGGGTGGGAGACCCAGTACTTC.

The chain uses TRBV7-9 and TRBJ2-1; D possibly matches TRBD1 or TRBD2 (6 bases each). The germline V gene encodes CDR1 SEHNR and CDR2 FQNEAQ (reference sequence). This CDR3 has 15 residues. V was cut by 3 bases and J by 10 bases, with 19 bases left in between. The CDR3 sequence is CASSFERGPFTEQFF. The DNA for the CDR3 is TGTGCCAGCAGCTTCGAACGGGGGCCCTTCACGGAGCAGTTCTTC.

The V call is TRBV5-6, the J call TRBJ1-2; 9 bases agree with TRBD1. This CDR3 region has 15 residues. V was clipped by 2 bases and J by 1 base; unmatched bases: 3. Germline CDR1 SGHDT, CDR2 YYEEEE. The CDR3 loop is CASSLPGQGNYGYTF. CDR3 bases: TGTGCCAGCAGCTTACCGGGACAGGGTAACTATGGCTACACCTTC.

The gene calls are TRBV18 and TRBJ2-3, with D uncertain. Germline V gives CDR1 KGHSH, CDR2 LQKENI. Trimming cost V 6 bases and J 6 bases, with 7 bases left between them. The CDR3 sequence is 11 residues long. The CDR3: CASSSWDTQYF. The CDR3 DNA reads as TGTGCCAGCTCGTCATGGGATACGCAGTATTTT.

This chain connects TRBV18 to TRBJ2-7; unclear D gene. The CDR3 is 14 residues long. Germline V gene data show CDR1 as KGHSH and CDR2 as LQKENI. V was cut by 6 bases and J by 2 bases, with 14 bases left in between. The CDR3 bases are TGTGCCAGCTCCCCCTCAAGCATGCCCTACGAGCAGTACTTC. Its translation: CASSPSSMPYEQYF.

The CDR3 loop reads CASSWDRFLATNEKLFF. The CDR3 bases are TGTGCCAGCAGTTGGGACAGGTTTTTGGCAACTAATGAAAAACTGTTTTTT. The chain uses TRBV2 and TRBJ1-4; 8 bases are shared with TRBD1. The ends lost 5 bases at V and 0 bases at J; junction bases unmatched: 8. CDR1 is SNHLY and CDR2 is FYNNEI in the germline V gene. The CDR3 has 17 residues.

The chain uses TRBV19 and TRBJ2-7; D tentatively reads TRBD1 or TRBD2 (5 bases each). V was trimmed by 3 bases and J by 3 bases, leaving 9 bases between them. Germline CDR1 is LNHDA and CDR2 is SQIVND (reference sequence). CDR3 length: 13 amino acids. The CDR3 reads CASSMGRLYEQYF. The CDR3 DNA follows: TGTGCCAGTAGTATGGGACGTCTCTACGAGCAGTACTTC.

The chain combines TRBV6-5 with TRBJ2-7; TRBD2 might be the D (7 bases). The germline V gene encodes CDR1 MNHEY and CDR2 SVGAGI. Trimming removed 6 bases at V and 7 bases at J, with 22 bases between. The CDR3 has 15 amino acids. CDR3 coding DNA: TGTGCCAGCAGACGCCCTCATGGGGGGGCAGGGGAGCAGTACTTC. It yields the protein CASRRPHGGAGEQYF.

The J gene is TRBJ2-6, the V gene TRBV30, with D hard to call. This CDR3 contains 13 residues. In germline, CDR1 is GTSNPN, CDR2 SVGIG (reference sequence). The V gene lost 5 bases and the J gene lost 4 bases, with 9 bases spanning the gap. For the CDR3, the DNA is TGTGCCTGGGAGAGAACCGGGGCCAACGTCCTGACTTTC. Protein: CAWERTGANVLTF.

The genes are TRBV12-5 and TRBJ2-7, with 10 bases identical to TRBD2. Germline V gene lookup returns CDR1 LGHNT and CDR2 FRNRAP. V lost 8 bases to trimming and J lost 5 bases; unmatched junction nucleotides: 9. CDR3 length: 14 residues. CDR3 protein: CASSSSGGANEQYF. The CDR3 DNA sequence: TGTGCTAGTTCATCAAGCGGGGGGGCCAACGAGCAGTACTTC.

CDR3 sequence reads: CASSGRGGDGQETQYF. In DNA form, the CDR3 reads TGTGCCAGCAGCGGGCGCGGGGGGGACGGACAAGAGACCCAGTACTTC. The chain recombines TRBV7-2 with TRBJ2-5, with 9 bases aligning to TRBD2. The trim removed 5 bases at V and 2 bases at J, leaving 9 bases unmatched. Germline V gives CDR1 SGHTA, CDR2 FQGNSA. This CDR3 is built from 16 residues.